This T cell receptor beta chain was observed in a study of CD4+ T cells in melanoma. This clone was picked up one time. Its antigen is undetermined. Study-wide findings and caveats: A reported correlation linked neoantigen-specific CD4+ T cells to CD8+, macrophage and B cell function.

Here immunoSEQ multiplex PCR was the method, and the copy in TCRdb shows in-frame clones only, minus some. This sample has 140,000 or so clones, with approximately 91% found just once. Germline CDR1 and CDR2: MNHNS and SASEGT. The V end was cut by 0 bases, the J end by 3 bases, with 3 bases between. The CDR3 totals 12 residues. The chain has TRBV6-1 and TRBJ2-7; D gene ambiguous. This clonotype was obtained from a human donor with melanoma. The CDR3 is CASSEAGYEQYF. In DNA form, the CDR3 reads TGTGCCAGCAGTGAAGCGGGCTACGAGCAGTACTTC.